This T cell receptor beta chain appears in the sequencing data of a study of blood T cell repertoires in COVID-19. Study-wide context: COVID-19 samples from acute and convalescent phases originated in the United States, Italy and Spain. T cells, B-cell-depleted T cells, or PBMCs supplied cDNA or gDNA.

Germline values: CDR1 SGHNT, CDR2 YYREEE (reference sequence). This CDR3 is built from 17 residues. Deletions cut 4 bases from V and 4 bases from J, with 21 bases between. In the original workflow: It was from reference gene primer amplification that nucleated cell counts were estimated. Sequencing was performed with immunoSEQ multiplex PCR; in TCRdb, only in-frame clones are kept and a portion is missing. V and J calls and clone size follow that table, whereas D and trimming were derived from the DNA. The repertoire has about 70,000 clones, approximately 83% of them found once; the top ten carry approximately 12%.

The chain links TRBV5-4 to TRBJ2-1, with D possibly TRBD1 on 5 matching bases. The sequencing input was peripheral blood. The sequence was collected from a human donor in a cohort sampled during active COVID-19. The CDR3 sequence is CASSPQGLGGSYNEQFF. The CDR3 DNA follows: TGTGCCAGCAGCCCGCAGGGATTGGGCGGCAGTTACAATGAGCAGTTCTTC. The full variable domain, in which reference TRBV5-4 and TRBJ2-1 provide the parts outside the CDR3, is ETGVTQSPTHLIKTRGQQVTLRCSSQSGHNTVSWYQQALGQGPQFIFQYYREEENGRGNFPPRFSGLQFPNYSSELNVNALELDDSALYLCASSPQGLGGSYNEQFFGPGTRLTVL.